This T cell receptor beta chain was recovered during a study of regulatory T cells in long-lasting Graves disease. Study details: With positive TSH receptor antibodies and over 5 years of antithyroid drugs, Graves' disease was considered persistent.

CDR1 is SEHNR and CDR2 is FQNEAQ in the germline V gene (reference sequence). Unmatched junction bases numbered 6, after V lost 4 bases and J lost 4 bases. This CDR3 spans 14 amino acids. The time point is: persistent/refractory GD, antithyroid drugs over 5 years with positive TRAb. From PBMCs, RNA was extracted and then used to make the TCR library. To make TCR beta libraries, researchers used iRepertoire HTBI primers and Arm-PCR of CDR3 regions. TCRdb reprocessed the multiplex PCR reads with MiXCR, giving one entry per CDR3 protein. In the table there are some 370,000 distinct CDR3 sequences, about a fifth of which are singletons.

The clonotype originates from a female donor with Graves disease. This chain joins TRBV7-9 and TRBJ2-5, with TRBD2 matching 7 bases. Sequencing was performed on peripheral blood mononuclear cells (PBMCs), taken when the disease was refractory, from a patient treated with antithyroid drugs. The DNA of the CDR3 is TGTGCCAGCAGCTCCGGACTAGTCCCAGAGACCCAGTACTTC. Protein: CASSSGLVPETQYF.